This record covers a single T cell receptor beta chain. Its binding antigen is unknown. No base-level quality is on record; no much larger clone is a single base apart. V is trimmed back by 3 bases and J by 2 bases, and the junction contains 12 bases that no gene match accounts for. CDR1 and CDR2 are read off the germline V gene (reference sequence) as LNHDA and SQIVND. The CDR3 contains 18 residues, cysteine and phenylalanine counted. The DNA shown is the 54-base CDR3, in frame from base 1. The sample comes from a study of control samples from healthy donors and cancer patients (dated by TCRdb to 2020 to 2022). The library was prepared using the immunoSEQ multiplex PCR assay. Here the immuneACCESS table is served through TCRdb, limited to in-frame sequences with V and J called. Missing clones are a known gap in these copies; in checked studies unresolved V genes cover under half, and the rest lacks a known reason. The sample table contains 130,000 to 150,000 clones; only one count was recorded for around nine tenths of them. The top ten constitute just over 8.5% of the sample.

The receptor's source is a woman aged 25 to 39 in good health. The chain joins TRBV19 to TRBJ2-1, with 8 central nucleotides matching TRBD2. Sequencing was carried out using blood. The DNA sequence is TGTGCCAGTAGTATGGGTGGAAGCGGGAGTGGCCCCTACAATGAGCAGTTCTTC. This gives the protein CASSMGGSGSGPYNEQFF.